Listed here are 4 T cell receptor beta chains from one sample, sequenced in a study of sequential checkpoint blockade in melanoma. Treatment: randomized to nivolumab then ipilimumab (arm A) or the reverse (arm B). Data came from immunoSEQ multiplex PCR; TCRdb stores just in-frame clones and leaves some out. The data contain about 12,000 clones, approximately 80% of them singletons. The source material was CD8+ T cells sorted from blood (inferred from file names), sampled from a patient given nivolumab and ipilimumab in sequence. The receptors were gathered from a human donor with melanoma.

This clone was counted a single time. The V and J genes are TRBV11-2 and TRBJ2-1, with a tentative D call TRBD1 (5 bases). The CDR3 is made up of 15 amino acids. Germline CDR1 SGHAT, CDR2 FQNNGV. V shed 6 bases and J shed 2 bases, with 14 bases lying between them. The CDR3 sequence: CASRPRQTAYNEQFF. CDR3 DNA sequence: TGTGCCAGCAGACCGAGACAGACTGCCTACAATGAGCAGTTCTTC.

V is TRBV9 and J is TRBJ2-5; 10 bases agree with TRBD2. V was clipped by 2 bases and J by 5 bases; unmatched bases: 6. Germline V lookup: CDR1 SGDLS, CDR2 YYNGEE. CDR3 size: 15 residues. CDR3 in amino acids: CASSVGTSASETQYF. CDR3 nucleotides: TGTGCCAGCAGCGTTGGGACTAGCGCAAGTGAGACCCAGTACTTC.

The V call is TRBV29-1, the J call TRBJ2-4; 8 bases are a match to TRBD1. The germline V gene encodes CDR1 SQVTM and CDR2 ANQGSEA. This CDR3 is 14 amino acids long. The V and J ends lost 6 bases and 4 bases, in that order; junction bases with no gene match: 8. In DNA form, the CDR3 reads TGCAGCGTCTCTACCGGGACAGGAAAAAACATTCAGTACTTC. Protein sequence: CSVSTGTGKNIQYF.

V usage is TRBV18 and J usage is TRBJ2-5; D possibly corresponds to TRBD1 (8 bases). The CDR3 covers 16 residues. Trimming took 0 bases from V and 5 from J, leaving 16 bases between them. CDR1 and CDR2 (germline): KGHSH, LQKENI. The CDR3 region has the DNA TGTGCCAGCTCACCACCTGGGGACAGGCGGGAGGAGACCCAGTACTTC. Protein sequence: CASSPPGDRREETQYF.